The 21 T cell receptor beta chains listed next were all sequenced from one sample in a study of cytomegalovirus exposure and HLA in healthy donors (TCRdb year 2017). Library prep was done by the immunoSEQ multiplex PCR assay. A mixture of 60 forward primers for TCR Vbeta segments and 13 reverse primers for TCR Jbeta segments was used in the multiplex PCR. TCRdb carries this immuneACCESS record with in-frame sequences only. Its versions omit some clonotypes, under half of them owing to an unresolved V gene in the studies checked, with the rest unexplained. The sample table holds 120,000 or so clones, of which approximately 71% were seen once. Of the sample, over 2.5% is held by the ten largest clones. Sequences were obtained from PBMCs. Receptors originate from a woman aged 45-65 years in good health and CMV-seronegative.

This clone turned up a few times. The genes are TRBV4-3 and TRBJ2-7, with 7 bases fitting TRBD1. CDR3 length equals 15 residues. After removal of 1 base from V and 0 bases from J, the junction contained 3 bases not matched to a gene. Germline V gene sequence: CDR1 LGHNA, CDR2 YSLEER. The CDR3 region is CASSQARDSSYEQYF. DNA for the CDR3: TGCGCCAGCAGCCAAGCCCGGGACAGCTCCTACGAGCAGTACTTC.

The rearrangement links TRBV28 to TRBJ2-3; no firm D call. Germline values: CDR1 MDHEN, CDR2 SYDVKM. Trimming removed 9 bases from V and 1 base from J, with 8 bases in between. This CDR3 region has 12 residues. Here the CDR3 DNA reads TGTGCCAGTCCCTTAGGCACAGATACGCAGTATTTT. As protein: CASPLGTDTQYF.

The V gene is TRBV7-9, the J gene TRBJ2-1; 9 bases map to TRBD1. Germline CDR1 SEHNR, CDR2 FQNEAQ (reference sequence). The J segment lost 7 bases and the V segment lost 1 base, leaving 8 bases of the junction unmatched. This CDR3 region has 16 residues. This CDR3 is CASSLVGTGGMNEQFF. In DNA, the CDR3 is TGTGCCAGCAGCTTAGTGGGCACAGGGGGCATGAATGAGCAGTTCTTC.

V gene TRBV4-3 combines with J gene TRBJ1-5; possible D gene TRBD1, 6 bases. The CDR3 is 17 amino acids. Trimming stripped 0 bases from V and 4 bases from J, with 16 bases between. Germline values: CDR1 LGHNA, CDR2 YSLEER. DNA for the CDR3: TGCGCCAGCAGCCAAGATCTCACGGACAGAGGAAATCAGCCCCAGCATTTT. Protein sequence: CASSQDLTDRGNQPQHF.

This chain joins TRBV28 and TRBJ1-1, with D perhaps TRBD1 (6 bases). Trimming pared 3 bases from V and 6 bases from J, leaving 14 bases between. The germline gives CDR1 MDHEN, CDR2 SYDVKM. This CDR3 spans 14 amino acids. CDR3 amino acids: CASSFDRGGAEAFF. The CDR3 DNA follows: TGTGCCAGCAGTTTTGACCGAGGGGGGGCTGAAGCTTTCTTT.

There are a few counts of this clone. The chain's CDR3 is CASSPSAGDYGYTF. The CDR3 DNA follows: TGCGCCAGCAGCCCGTCCGCGGGAGACTATGGCTACACCTTC. The J gene is TRBJ1-2, the V gene TRBV4-3; D gene unclear. This CDR3 contains 14 residues. Germline loops: CDR1 LGHNA, CDR2 YSLEER. The V end was cut by 4 bases, the J end by 3 bases, with 12 bases between.

This sequence joins TRBV10-3 and TRBJ2-3; TRBD2 aligns across 10 bases. This CDR3 is built from 16 residues. V shed 2 bases and J 1 base; nucleotides not matched to a gene: 3. Germline V gives CDR1 ENHRY, CDR2 SYGVKD. The CDR3 loop is CAISERGTSGTDTQYF. The CDR3, as DNA: TGTGCCATCAGTGAGAGGGGGACTAGCGGCACAGATACGCAGTATTTT.

The chain links TRBV19 to TRBJ2-1; 8 bases agree with TRBD2. This CDR3 spans 15 amino acids. V lost 4 bases and J lost 0; bases outside the gene matches: 2. Germline V gene sequence: CDR1 LNHDA, CDR2 SQIVND (reference sequence). In nucleotides, the CDR3 is TGTGCCAGTAGTAAACTAGCGGCCTCCTACAATGAGCAGTTCTTC. Translating gives CASSKLAASYNEQFF.

The V and J genes are TRBV5-1 and TRBJ2-7; D is unclear. V was shortened by 0 bases and J by 5 bases, with 12 bases between the two germline ends. The germline CDR1 and CDR2 sequences are SGHRS and YFSETQ. CDR3 size: 14 residues. CDR3 nucleotides: TGCGCCAGCAGCTTGGGAGGAAGATGGGACGAGCAGTACTTC. It translates to CASSLGGRWDEQYF.

V usage is TRBV29-1 and J usage is TRBJ1-1; D gene uncertain. V was cut by 1 base and J by 4 bases, with 13 bases left in between. Germline V gene lookup returns CDR1 SQVTM and CDR2 ANQGSEA. This CDR3 region has 14 residues. CDR3 sequence (DNA): TGCAGCGTTGAAGGATCTAGCAGCTTCACTGAAGCTTTCTTT. Translation gives CSVEGSSSFTEAFF.

The rearrangement uses TRBV4-1 and TRBJ2-2, with 8 bases that match TRBD2. V shed 0 bases, J shed 4 bases, and the junction held 7 bases outside the gene matches. Looked up from germline, CDR1 is MGHRA and CDR2 is YSYEKL. This CDR3 is built from 17 residues. CDR3 protein: CASSQDGIRGGTGELFF. DNA for the CDR3: TGCGCCAGCAGCCAAGACGGCATTCGGGGGGGCACCGGGGAGCTGTTTTTT.

As to this clone: One junction end does not reproduce the germline sequence, and a read error may be involved. The V and J genes are TRBV7-7 and TRBJ2-1, with TRBD2 as a possible D gene (5 bases). The CDR3 is 14 residues long. Germline V CDR1 and CDR2: SSHAT, FNYEAQ (reference sequence). CDR3 in DNA: TGTGCTAGCAGCTTAGCGCCGGCTAGCAATGAGCAGTTCTTC. Amino acid sequence: CASSLAPASNEQFF.

The chain couples TRBV30 to TRBJ1-2, with TRBD1 identical over 8 bases. The CDR3 spans 15 residues. CDR1 and CDR2 (germline): GTSNPN, SVGIG (reference sequence). The trim removed 5 bases at V and 0 bases at J, leaving 8 bases unmatched. The CDR3 nucleotides are TGTGCCTGGTTTCCCTGGGACAGGCCTAACTATGGCTACACCTTC. This sequence encodes CAWFPWDRPNYGYTF.

The genes are TRBV9 and TRBJ1-2; perhaps TRBD1 as D (6 bases). V lost 2 bases and J 3 bases, leaving 11 bases between the germline ends. The V gene's germline CDR1 is SGDLS and CDR2 YYNGEE. This CDR3 contains 14 residues. CDR3 sequence reads: CASSVAGTYYGYTF. CDR3 DNA sequence: TGTGCCAGCAGCGTCGCCGGGACATACTATGGCTACACCTTC.

This sequence joins TRBV5-1 and TRBJ2-6, with a possible D match to TRBD1 (5 bases). Germline V gene data show CDR1 as SGHRS and CDR2 as YFSETQ. The CDR3 extends over 17 amino acids. The V end was cut by 0 bases, the J end by 0 bases, with 10 bases between. CDR3 loop: CASSLVTGLSGANVLTF. The CDR3 nucleotides read TGCGCCAGCAGCTTGGTCACAGGCCTCTCTGGGGCCAACGTCCTGACTTTC.

This clone was picked up a small number of times. The rearrangement joins TRBV7-2 to TRBJ1-4; D is ambiguous. CDR1 is SGHTA, CDR2 FQGNSA, per germline. V was pared by 4 bases and J by 8 bases, with 11 bases between. The CDR3 totals 13 residues. The CDR3 region is CASSSAALEKLFF. CDR3 coding DNA: TGTGCCAGCAGCTCAGCAGCGTTAGAAAAACTGTTTTTT.

This chain joins TRBV6-5 and TRBJ1-5; no reliable D call. The germline V and J ends were trimmed by 6 bases and 0 bases, with 12 bases remaining between them. Germline CDR1 reads MNHEY; CDR2 reads SVGAGI. This CDR3 contains 15 residues. CDR3 DNA sequence: TGTGCCAGCAGGCCCAGACTCAGTAGCAATCAGCCCCAGCATTTT. Translated, it gives CASRPRLSSNQPQHF.

The chain combines TRBV27 with TRBJ2-7; 8 positions match TRBD2. The germline V gene encodes CDR1 MNHEY and CDR2 SMNVEV (reference sequence). The J segment lost 2 bases and the V segment lost 2 bases, leaving 5 bases of the junction unmatched. CDR3 length equals 15 residues. The CDR3 sequence is CASSLTAGGAYEQYF. DNA for the CDR3: TGTGCCAGCAGTTTAACGGCGGGAGGTGCCTACGAGCAGTACTTC.

The rearrangement links TRBV7-9 to TRBJ2-1, with D tentatively TRBD2 (5 bases). Per germline, CDR1 SEHNR and CDR2 FQNEAQ (reference sequence). Trimming shortened V by 6 bases and J by 15 bases, and 18 bases separated the two germline ends. The CDR3 covers 12 residues. The CDR3 region is CASSYAGFEGFF. The CDR3 nucleotides read TGTGCCAGCAGTTATGCCGGTTTTGAGGGGTTCTTC.

The chain employs TRBV9 and TRBJ1-2, with a tentative D call TRBD1 (5 bases). Germline V gene lookup returns CDR1 SGDLS and CDR2 YYNGEE. V lost 4 bases to trimming and J lost 3 bases, with 22 bases between them. The length of the CDR3 is 17 residues. The CDR3 DNA reads TGTGCCAGCAGCCCAGGCAGCGGGGGGAACCAGGACTATGGCTACACCTTC. Its translation: CASSPGSGGNQDYGYTF.

The V call is TRBV30, the J call TRBJ2-5; 8 positions match TRBD2. V shed 0 bases, J shed 2 bases, and the junction held 8 bases outside the gene matches. The germline V gene has CDR1 GTSNPN and CDR2 SVGIG (reference sequence). This CDR3 spans 16 amino acids. CDR3 in DNA: TGTGCCTGGAGTGTAGGCGGGACTAGGGGGCAAGAGACCCAGTACTTC. This sequence encodes CAWSVGGTRGQETQYF.